The 25 T cell receptor beta chains given below trace back to one sample, sequenced in a study of blood T cell repertoires in COVID-19 (dated by TCRdb to about 2020). The protocol used for the library was the immunoSEQ multiplex PCR assay. As stored in TCRdb, this immuneACCESS dataset retains in-frame rearrangements with V and J assigned. A fraction of the clones does not appear; measured against another copy, unresolved V genes explain less than half of the discrepancy, and the remainder lacks a known reason. The sample has about 99,000 clones on record, approximately 86% of them singletons. About 3% of the sample lies in the top ten. The sample comprised peripheral blood. The receptors were sampled from a human donor in a cohort sampled during active COVID-19.

The chain employs TRBV6-5 and TRBJ2-7; D is perhaps TRBD2 (6 bases). Germline V CDR1 and CDR2: MNHEY, SVGAGI. V was shortened by 4 bases and J by 5 bases, with 15 bases between the two germline ends. The CDR3 length is 14 residues. CDR3: CASSSSVIPNEQYF. CDR3 nucleotide sequence: TGTGCCAGCAGTTCTAGCGTAATTCCCAACGAGCAGTACTTC.

In DNA, the CDR3 is TGCGCCAGCAGCATAATTCAGGGGTACAATGAGCAGTTCTTC. This gives the protein CASSIIQGYNEQFF. This rearrangement joins TRBV5-1 to TRBJ2-1; tentatively, D is TRBD1 (6 bases). Germline assignment: CDR1 SGHRS and CDR2 YFSETQ. The germline V and J ends were trimmed by 4 bases and 4 bases, with 12 bases remaining between them. This CDR3 contains 14 residues.

The V and J genes are TRBV27 and TRBJ2-1; D is ambiguous. CDR1 MNHEY and CDR2 SMNVEV come from the germline V gene (reference sequence). The CDR3 consists of 12 residues. V dropped 4 bases and J dropped 12 bases, with 13 bases sitting between them. The CDR3 region is CASSSPLGWQFF. The DNA of the CDR3 is TGTGCCAGCAGTTCCCCTTTGGGCTGGCAGTTCTTC.

The DNA of the CDR3 is TGTGCCAGCAGTATGTCGGGACAGGGGAACACTGAAGCTTTCTTT. This gives the protein CASSMSGQGNTEAFF. The chain links TRBV6-5 to TRBJ1-1; 9 bases match TRBD1. The ends lost 5 bases at V and 1 base at J; junction bases unmatched: 5. This CDR3 region has 15 residues. Germline CDR1 and CDR2: MNHEY and SVGAGI.

The rearrangement uses TRBV7-8 and TRBJ1-1; TRBD1 is a possible D gene (5 bases). Trimming left V 6 bases short and J 1 base short, with 9 bases between. CDR3 length equals 13 residues. The germline V gene has CDR1 SGHVS and CDR2 FQNEAQ. CDR3 coding DNA: TGTGCCAGCAGGATACAGGAGAACACTGAAGCTTTCTTT. Its protein product is CASRIQENTEAFF.

The chain joins TRBV6-5 to TRBJ2-7; 8 bases agree with TRBD1. Germline CDR1 MNHEY, CDR2 SVGAGI. The CDR3 has 14 amino acids. The ends lost 2 bases at V and 5 bases at J; junction bases unmatched: 5. Here the CDR3 DNA reads TGTGCCAGCAGTTACCAGGGGGCAACCCACGAGCAGTACTTC. Residues: CASSYQGATHEQYF.

The genes are TRBV7-6 and TRBJ2-7, with 8 bases matching TRBD1. Trimming took 5 bases from V and 4 from J; bases not matched to a gene: 10. CDR3 length equals 15 residues. Germline V gene data show CDR1 as SGHVS and CDR2 as FNYEAQ. DNA for the CDR3: TGTGCCAGCAGCCCCGACCCAGGGGGCGGGTACGAGCAGTACTTC. Amino acid sequence: CASSPDPGGGYEQYF.

This CDR3 is CASSQTGLLETQYF. The CDR3 coding sequence is TGCGCCAGCAGCCAAACCGGACTTCTGGAGACCCAGTACTTC. The V gene is TRBV4-3, the J gene TRBJ2-5; perhaps TRBD2 as D (5 bases). Deletions cut 2 bases from V and 5 bases from J, with 12 bases between. Looked up from germline, CDR1 is LGHNA and CDR2 is YSLEER. CDR3 length: 14 amino acids.

The chain combines TRBV6-5 with TRBJ2-1; 7 bases agree with TRBD2. This CDR3 spans 14 amino acids. CDR1 and CDR2 from the germline V gene are MNHEY and SVGAGI. V gave up 6 bases and J gave up 8 bases; unmatched junction bases: 10. CDR3 sequence (DNA): TGTGCCAGCAGCGCGGGAATAGCGGGTTATGAGCAGTTCTTC. Translation gives CASSAGIAGYEQFF.

The V gene is TRBV7-8, the J gene TRBJ2-5, with D maybe TRBD1 (5 bases). CDR1 and CDR2 from the germline V gene are SGHVS and FQNEAQ. The CDR3 consists of 14 residues. V lost 5 bases and J lost 5, with 15 bases in between. The CDR3 spells CASSPQGRVETQYF. CDR3 bases: TGTGCCAGCAGCCCTCAGGGTCGGGTGGAGACCCAGTACTTC. The full variable domain, its missing parts supplied by reference TRBV7-8 and TRBJ2-5, is GAGVSQSPRYKVAKRGQDVALRCDPISGHVSLFWYQQALGQGPEFLTYFQNEAQLDKSGLPSDRFFAERPEGSVSTLKIQRTQQEDSAVYLCASSPQGRVETQYFGPGTRLLVL.

J is TRBJ2-3 and V is TRBV7-9, with a weak D call TRBD2 (7 bases). The CDR3 sequence is 14 residues long. Germline-derived CDR1 and CDR2 are SEHNR and FQNEAQ (reference sequence). V dropped 6 bases and J dropped 2 bases, with 12 bases sitting between them. CDR3 loop: CASRTGGNTDTQYF. The CDR3 DNA reads as TGTGCCAGCAGGACGGGGGGCAACACAGATACGCAGTATTTT.

The chain joins TRBV28 to TRBJ2-6, with D possibly matching TRBD1 (5 bases). The V gene's germline CDR1 is MDHEN and CDR2 SYDVKM. The CDR3 totals 16 residues. V lost 1 base and J lost 2, with 9 bases in between. CDR3 in DNA: TGTGCCAGCAGTTTATCGTCCAGGGCTGGGGCCAACGTCCTGACTTTC. Translation: CASSLSSRAGANVLTF.

The V call is TRBV7-2, the J call TRBJ2-3; D is perhaps TRBD1 (7 bases). Trimming cost V 5 bases and J 1 base, with 16 bases left between them. Per the germline V gene, CDR1 is SGHTA and CDR2 is FQGNSA. CDR3 length equals 16 residues. The CDR3 sequence: CASSATGEVGTDTQYF. CDR3 bases: TGTGCCAGCAGCGCTACAGGGGAGGTGGGCACAGATACGCAGTATTTT. Complete variable domain (other parts from reference TRBV7-2 and TRBJ2-3): GAGVSQSPSNKVTEKGKDVELRCDPISGHTALYWYRQSLGQGLEFLIYFQGNSAPDKSGLPSDRFSAERTGGSVSTLTIQRTQQEDSAVYLCASSATGEVGTDTQYFGPGTRLTVL.

The chain carries TRBV5-1 and TRBJ2-3; D is unclear. CDR1 and CDR2 from the germline V gene are SGHRS and YFSETQ. This CDR3 is 11 amino acids long. Trimming left V 3 bases short and J 4 bases short, with 3 bases between. The CDR3 nucleotides read TGCGCCAGCAGCTCCTCAGATACGCAGTATTTT. Amino acids: CASSSSDTQYF.

The rearrangement uses TRBV5-4 and TRBJ1-1; the match to TRBD1 covers 7 bases. CDR1 is SGHNT and CDR2 is YYREEE in the germline V gene (reference sequence). Losses at the gene ends were 4 bases for V and 2 bases for J; bases not matched to a gene: 2. The CDR3 contains 13 residues. This chain's CDR3 is CASSRDRNTEAFF. The CDR3 DNA reads TGTGCCAGCAGCCGGGACAGAAACACTGAAGCTTTCTTT.

J is TRBJ1-6 and V is TRBV28; tentatively, D is TRBD1 (5 bases). CDR3 length: 13 residues. V was cut by 6 bases and J by 7 bases, with 10 bases left in between. Germline lookup yields CDR1 MDHEN and CDR2 SYDVKM. CDR3 sequence: CASRQGRNSPLHF. In nucleotides, the CDR3 is TGTGCCAGCAGGCAGGGTCGGAATTCACCCCTCCACTTT. Complete variable domain (other parts from reference TRBV28 and TRBJ1-6): DVKVTQSSRYLVKRTGEKVFLECVQDMDHENMFWYRQDPGLGLRLIYFSYDVKMKEKGDIPEGYSVSREKKERFSLILESASTNQTSMYLCASRQGRNSPLHFGNGTRLTVT.

As to this clone: Because it lacks the conserved phenylalanine or tryptophan at the end, this CDR3 is likely a read error. No DNA is shown, since the ends of the CDR3 on it are uncertain; the CDR3 is the one TCRdb lists. The chain uses TRBV20-1 and TRBJ1-1; the DNA was not compared with TRBD1, the D call given in the table. 8 amino acids form the CDR3, both terminal residues included. Germline V CDR1 and CDR2: DFQATT, SNEGSKA (reference sequence). CDR3 sequence reads: CSAWTVLP.

This clone was observed a few times. The V gene is TRBV5-4, the J gene TRBJ1-2; 7 positions agree with TRBD1. Germline trimming cut 0 bases from V and 7 bases from J; bases unmatched to any gene: 9. Germline V gene sequence: CDR1 SGHNT, CDR2 YYREEE (reference sequence). The length of the CDR3 is 15 residues. CDR3 residues: CASSLEGRGVIGYTF. The CDR3 DNA is TGTGCCAGCAGCTTGGAGGGCAGGGGGGTGATTGGCTACACCTTC.

V usage is TRBV7-6 and J usage is TRBJ2-3; D might be TRBD1 (6 bases). Looked up from germline, CDR1 is SGHVS and CDR2 is FNYEAQ. V lost 5 bases, J lost 0 bases, and 12 bases lay in between. CDR3 size: 15 residues. CDR3: CASSQDQGSTDTQYF. The DNA for the CDR3 is TGTGCCAGCAGCCAGGACCAGGGGAGCACAGATACGCAGTATTTT.

The chain combines TRBV11-2 with TRBJ2-1; D gene unclear. V lost 8 bases and J 1 base, leaving 6 bases between the germline ends. In germline, CDR1 is SGHAT, CDR2 FQNNGV. The CDR3 has 12 amino acids. CDR3 sequence reads: CASRLSYNEQFF. As DNA, the CDR3 is TGTGCCAGCCGGTTATCCTACAATGAGCAGTTCTTC.

V and J are TRBV18 and TRBJ1-5, with 8 bases matching TRBD1. V dropped 3 bases and J dropped 6; count of bases not matched to a gene: 1. Germline CDR1 reads KGHSH; CDR2 reads LQKENI. This CDR3 has 13 residues. Here the CDR3 reads CASSPRGPQPQHF. In DNA, the CDR3 is TGTGCCAGCTCACCCAGGGGGCCTCAGCCCCAGCATTTT.

This clone was picked up one time. This chain uses TRBV5-1 with TRBJ2-7, with 7 bases lining up with TRBD2. Germline assignment: CDR1 SGHRS and CDR2 YFSETQ. There are 16 residues in the CDR3. The trim removed 4 bases at V and 1 base at J, leaving 11 bases unmatched. CDR3 protein: CASSTIGRAISYEQYF. The CDR3 coding sequence is TGCGCCAGCAGCACCATAGGGAGGGCCATATCCTACGAGCAGTACTTC.

This clone has a single count. The CDR3 nucleotides read TGTGCCATCAGTGAGATAGCTCCTAATCAGCCCCAGCATTTT. Protein: CAISEIAPNQPQHF. The V and J genes are TRBV10-3 and TRBJ1-5; D ambiguous. The CDR3 has 14 residues. Germline values: CDR1 ENHRY, CDR2 SYGVKD. V was cut by 2 bases and J by 4 bases, with 9 bases left in between.

The chain employs TRBV6-5 and TRBJ1-2, with a possible D match to TRBD1 (5 bases). The germline V gene has CDR1 MNHEY and CDR2 SVGAGI. V lost 8 bases, J lost 4 bases, and 14 bases lay in between. This CDR3 spans 13 amino acids. This CDR3 is CASGRTGGYGYTF. DNA of the CDR3: TGTGCCAGCGGAAGAACCGGGGGCTATGGCTACACCTTC.

In this sample, this clone turned up a few times. V usage is TRBV18 and J usage is TRBJ1-2; the D gene is possibly TRBD1 (5 bases). Germline CDR1 KGHSH, CDR2 LQKENI. Trimming removed 3 bases at V and 3 bases at J, with 14 bases between. The CDR3 covers 15 residues. The DNA for the CDR3 is TGTGCCAGCTCACCCGCTGCGGGGACGGACTATGGCTACACCTTC. Translation: CASSPAAGTDYGYTF.